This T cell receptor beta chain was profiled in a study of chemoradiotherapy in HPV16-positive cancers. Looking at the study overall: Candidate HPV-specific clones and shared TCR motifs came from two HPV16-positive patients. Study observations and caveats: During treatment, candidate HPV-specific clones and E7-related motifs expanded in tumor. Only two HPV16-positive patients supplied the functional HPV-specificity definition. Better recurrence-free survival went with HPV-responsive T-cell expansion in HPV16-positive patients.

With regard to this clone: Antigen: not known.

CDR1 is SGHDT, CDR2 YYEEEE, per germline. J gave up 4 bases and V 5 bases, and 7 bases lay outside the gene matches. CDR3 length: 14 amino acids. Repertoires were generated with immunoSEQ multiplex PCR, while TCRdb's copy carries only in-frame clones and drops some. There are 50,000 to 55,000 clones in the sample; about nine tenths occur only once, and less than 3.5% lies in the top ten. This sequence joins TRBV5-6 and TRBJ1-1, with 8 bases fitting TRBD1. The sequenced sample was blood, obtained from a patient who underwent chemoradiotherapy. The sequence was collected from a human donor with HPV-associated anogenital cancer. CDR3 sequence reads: CASRSTGVRTEAFF. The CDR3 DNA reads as TGTGCCAGCAGATCGACAGGGGTGCGCACTGAAGCTTTCTTT.